This section outlines one T cell receptor (beta chain) sequence together with its context. Other DNA sequences in this specimen translate into the identical CDR3. The sample comes from a study of shared clonotypes between healthy human individuals. Sequenced by immunoSEQ multiplex PCR; TCRdb stores in-frame clones only, minus some. The sample includes about 2.4 million clones, approximately 93% of them seen just once. Trimming stripped 0 bases from V and 0 bases from J, with 3 bases between. Germline V CDR1 and CDR2: SGHDN, FVKESK. This CDR3 has 14 residues. The study enrolled healthy HIV-negative adults without recent acute infections or vaccinations as donors. CD4+ cell separation produced CD45RA+ naive and CD45RA-negative memory subsets.

The TCR sequence derives from a man younger than 35 in good health. Some clones in this sample may be carry-over from other donors' samples. The source material was naive CD4+ T cells from PBMCs. Subset given: CD45RA+ positively selected. V gene TRBV14 combines with J gene TRBJ2-4; D call uncertain. CDR3 DNA sequence: TGTGCCAGCAGCCAAGAATTAGCCAAAAACATTCAGTACTTC. Translating it yields CASSQELAKNIQYF.